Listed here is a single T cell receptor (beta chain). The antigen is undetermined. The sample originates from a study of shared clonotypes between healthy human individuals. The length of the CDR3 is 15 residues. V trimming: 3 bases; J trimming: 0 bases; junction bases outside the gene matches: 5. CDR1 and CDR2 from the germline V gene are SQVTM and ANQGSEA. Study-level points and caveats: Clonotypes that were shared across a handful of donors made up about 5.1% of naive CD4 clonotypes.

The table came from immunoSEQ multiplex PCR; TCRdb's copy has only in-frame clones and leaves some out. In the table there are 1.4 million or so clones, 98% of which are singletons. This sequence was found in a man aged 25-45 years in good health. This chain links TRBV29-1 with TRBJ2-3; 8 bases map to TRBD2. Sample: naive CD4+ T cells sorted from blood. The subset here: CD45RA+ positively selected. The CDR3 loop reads CSVEVSGTSTDTQYF. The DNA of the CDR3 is TGCAGCGTTGAGGTTAGCGGGACAAGCACAGATACGCAGTATTTT.